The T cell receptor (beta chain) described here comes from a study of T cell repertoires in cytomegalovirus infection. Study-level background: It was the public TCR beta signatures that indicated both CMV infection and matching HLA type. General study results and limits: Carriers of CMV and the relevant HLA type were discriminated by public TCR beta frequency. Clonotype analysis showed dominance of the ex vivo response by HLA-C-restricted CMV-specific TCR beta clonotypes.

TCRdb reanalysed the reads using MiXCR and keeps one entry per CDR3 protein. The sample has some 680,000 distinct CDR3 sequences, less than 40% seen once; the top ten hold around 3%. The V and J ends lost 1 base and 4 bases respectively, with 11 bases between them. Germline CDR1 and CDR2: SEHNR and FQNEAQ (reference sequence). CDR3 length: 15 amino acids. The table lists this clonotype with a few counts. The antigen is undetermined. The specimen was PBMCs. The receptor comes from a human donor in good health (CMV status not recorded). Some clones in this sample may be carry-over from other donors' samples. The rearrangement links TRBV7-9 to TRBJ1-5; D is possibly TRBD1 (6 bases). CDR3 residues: CASSLGVRGNQPQHF. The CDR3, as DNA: TGTGCCAGCAGCTTAGGGGTCAGGGGTAATCAGCCCCAGCATTTT.